The clone carrying this T cell receptor (beta chain) showed up just a few times. Its specificity is unknown. This sample was taken from a study of T-cell memory formation after mild COVID-19. In the study overall: Clusters of TCRs were largely donor specific. General study points: Chiefly within CM and EM were the contracting CD4+ clones; CD8+ ones were within EMRA. Some responding clones appeared in pre-infection memory, suggesting cross-reactive memory joined.

TCRdb fed the 5' RACE reads into MiXCR, producing one record per CDR3 protein. Among about 150,000 distinct CDR3 sequences listed, less than 40% were seen once. This clonotype was sampled from an adult woman who had mild COVID-19 (a few samples of this study predate the infection). Cell type and time point are not known. The specimen sequenced was PBMCs or a T cell subset sorted from them (not recorded which).

This CDR3 is CASSTGSTGGITEAFF. The CDR3 DNA follows: TGCGCCAGCAGCACCGGATCGACAGGGGGTATCACTGAAGCTTTCTTT. This rearrangement joins TRBV5-1 to TRBJ1-1; 9 nucleotides match TRBD1. J gave up 4 bases and V 4 bases, and 11 bases lay outside the gene matches. Per the germline V gene, CDR1 is SGHRS and CDR2 is YFSETQ. The CDR3 consists of 16 residues.